The 5 T cell receptor beta chains presented below share a single source sample, sequenced in a study of T cell responses to AZD1222 COVID-19 vaccine. Repertoires were generated with immunoSEQ multiplex PCR, while TCRdb's copy carries only in-frame clones and drops some. Of 150,000 or so clones listed, about 91% are singletons. Here the sequenced sample was peripheral blood, taken 28 days after the second AZD1222 dose. The source is an adult who received the AZD1222 COVID-19 vaccine.

The CDR3 region is CASTPGTSGVGGELFF. For the CDR3, the DNA is TGTGCCAGCACGCCCGGGACTAGCGGGGTAGGCGGGGAGCTGTTTTTT. V gene TRBV27 combines with J gene TRBJ2-2, with 13 bases aligning to TRBD2. The CDR3 has 16 amino acids. Trimming at V came to 7 bases and at J to 7 bases, leaving 9 bases not matched to a gene. Looked up from germline, CDR1 is MNHEY and CDR2 is SMNVEV (reference sequence).

The V gene is TRBV3-1 (or the pseudogene TRBV3-2), the J gene TRBJ1-2; TRBD1 matches 10 bases. The J segment lost 3 bases and the V segment lost 1 base, leaving 5 bases of the junction unmatched. The CDR3 runs to 16 residues. Per germline, CDR1 LGHDT and CDR2 YNNKEL (reference sequence). CDR3 protein: CASSQGQGAVDYGYTF. In DNA, the CDR3 is TGTGCCAGCAGCCAAGGACAGGGGGCGGTTGACTATGGCTACACCTTC.

The chain joins TRBV5-1 to TRBJ1-3; D might be TRBD1 (5 bases). The CDR3 is 15 residues long. Between the trimmed V and J ends, which lost 0 bases and 0 bases, there was a span of 7 bases. Germline values: CDR1 SGHRS, CDR2 YFSETQ. CDR3 protein: CASSLGGSSGNTIYF. Here the CDR3 DNA reads TGCGCCAGCAGCTTGGGGGGGTCCTCTGGAAACACCATATATTTT.

The gene calls are TRBV18 and TRBJ2-2; no definite D call. Trimming took 2 bases from V and 2 from J, leaving 15 bases between them. Germline values: CDR1 KGHSH, CDR2 LQKENI. This CDR3 spans 17 amino acids. The CDR3 protein is CASSPSVVGINTGELFF. The CDR3 bases are TGTGCCAGCTCACCAAGCGTAGTAGGGATCAACACCGGGGAGCTGTTTTTT.

The rearrangement links TRBV5-8 to TRBJ2-5, with D hard to call. The CDR3 loop spans 13 amino acids. Trimming took 4 bases from V and 5 from J, leaving 12 bases between them. Germline V gene data show CDR1 as SGHTS and CDR2 as YDEGEE. In DNA form, the CDR3 reads TGTGCCAGCAGCCCCTCGTCCCCTGAGACCCAGTACTTC. This encodes CASSPSSPETQYF.